This T cell receptor (beta chain) stems from a study of T cells expressing NK-cell markers. Study overall: All TCR beta repertoires analysed originated from sorted CD3+CD56+NKG2C+, CD3+CD56+NKG2C- and CD3+CD56-NKG2C+ T cells. Of eight sequenced donors, seven were HCMV-seropositive and one HCMV-seronegative.

Study-level results: Roughly six donors had dominant NKG2C+ clonotypes that comprised about 1.0-7.5% of their CD8+ T cells.

The authors generated TCR beta cDNA through 5'RACE template switching with UMIs. TCRdb reprocessed the 5' RACE reads and stores each CDR3 protein as one record, lacking DNA. This listing includes approximately 380,000 distinct CDR3 sequences. On this clonotype itself: The antigen is unknown.

The TCR was taken from a man aged 18-69 years in good health. The specimen was blood T cells: a sorted CD56 or NKG2C T cell subset, CD4+ or CD8+ T cells, or bulk PBMC T cells (not recorded which).

CDR3 in amino acids: CASSPVRYGYTF. The chain combines TRBV6-1 with TRBJ1-2; absent DNA, TCRdb's TRBD1 call cannot be checked. CDR3 length: 12 residues. Germline CDR1 MNHNS, CDR2 SASEGT.